This T cell receptor beta chain is drawn from a study of blood T cell repertoires in COVID-19. Whole-study context: Italy, Spain and the United States were the sources of the convalescent and acute COVID-19 samples. PBMCs, B-cell-depleted T cells, or T cells provided the cDNA or gDNA that made up the material.

From germline, CDR1 is KGHSH and CDR2 LQKENI. The V end was cut by 3 bases, the J end by 6 bases, with 15 bases between. This CDR3 contains 15 residues. Under the authors' procedure: Quantification of nucleated cells was approximated via reference gene primer amplification. The method was immunoSEQ multiplex PCR; TCRdb's version includes in-frame clones alone and lacks a portion of them. V and J calls and clone size are copied from that table; D and trimming were computed from the DNA. Among 100,000 to 150,000 clones listed, 70% to 90% were seen once. This sequence was found in a man between 65 and 79 years old who had recovered from COVID-19. The V gene is TRBV18, the J gene TRBJ2-1; D may be TRBD2 (5 bases). Sequencing used peripheral blood. CDR3 amino acids: CASSPGISELNEQFF. CDR3 nucleotide sequence: TGTGCCAGCTCACCGGGGATTAGCGAGCTCAATGAGCAGTTCTTC. The complete variable domain, with remaining parts taken from reference TRBV18 and TRBJ2-1, reads NAGVMQNPRHLVRRRGQEARLRCSPMKGHSHVYWYRQLPEEGLKFMVYLQKENIIDESGMPKERFSAEFPKEGPSILRIQQVVRGDSAAYFCASSPGISELNEQFFGPGTRLTVL.